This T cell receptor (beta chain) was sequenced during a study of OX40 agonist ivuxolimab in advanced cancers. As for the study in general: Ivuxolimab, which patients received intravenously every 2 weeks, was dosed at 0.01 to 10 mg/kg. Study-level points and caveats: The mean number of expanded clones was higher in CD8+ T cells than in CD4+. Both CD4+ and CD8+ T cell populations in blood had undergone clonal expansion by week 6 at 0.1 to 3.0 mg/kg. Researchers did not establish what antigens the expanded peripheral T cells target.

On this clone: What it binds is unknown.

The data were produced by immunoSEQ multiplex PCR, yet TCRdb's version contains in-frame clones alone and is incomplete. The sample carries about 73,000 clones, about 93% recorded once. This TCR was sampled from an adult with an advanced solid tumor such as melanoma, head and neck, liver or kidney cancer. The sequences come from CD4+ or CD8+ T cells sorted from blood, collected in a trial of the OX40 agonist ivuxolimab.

CDR3 residues: CASSKQGSSYEQYF. In nucleotides, the CDR3 is TGTGCCAGCTCAAAACAGGGGAGCTCCTACGAGCAGTACTTC. This chain uses TRBV18 with TRBJ2-7, with TRBD1 identical over 7 bases. In germline, CDR1 is KGHSH, CDR2 LQKENI. The CDR3 sequence is 14 residues long. Trimming took 5 bases from V and 0 from J; bases not matched to a gene: 4.